The 28 T cell receptor beta chains below all came from one sample that was sequenced in a study of cytomegalovirus exposure and HLA in healthy donors. 60 Vbeta and 13 Jbeta primers were used in PCR. The protocol was immunoSEQ multiplex PCR, while the TCRdb copy is restricted to in-frame clones and leaves out a portion. This sample has 150,000 to 200,000 clones, with 70% to 80% found just once. The specimen was PBMCs. The receptors were gathered from a woman aged 45-65 years in good health and CMV-seronegative.

The gene calls are TRBV19 and TRBJ2-1; TRBD2 agrees at 10 bases. CDR1 and CDR2 (germline): LNHDA, SQIVND (reference sequence). The V gene end was trimmed by 3 bases and the J gene end by 9 bases; junction bases not matched to a gene: 5. The CDR3 sequence is 14 residues long. The CDR3 coding sequence is TGTGCCAGTAGTATCCTAGCGGGAGCCTTTGAGCAGTTCTTC. As protein: CASSILAGAFEQFF.

A few counts support this clone. The rearrangement uses TRBV19 and TRBJ1-2; no clear D. The CDR3 sequence is 13 residues long. Trimming shortened V by 8 bases and J by 2 bases, and 12 bases separated the two germline ends. Germline values: CDR1 LNHDA, CDR2 SQIVND (reference sequence). Here the CDR3 reads CASARVENYGYTF. The CDR3 DNA follows: TGTGCCAGTGCGAGGGTGGAGAACTATGGCTACACCTTC.

This chain connects TRBV19 to TRBJ2-1; possible D gene TRBD2, 6 bases. With 3 bases removed from V and 12 bases from J, the gap between germline ends came to 12 bases. This CDR3 has 12 amino acids. In germline, CDR1 is LNHDA, CDR2 SQIVND (reference sequence). CDR3 in amino acids: CASSMGGLGQFF. DNA of the CDR3: TGTGCCAGTAGTATGGGGGGTTTAGGGCAGTTCTTC. Filled out from reference TRBV19 and TRBJ2-1, the complete variable domain reads DGGITQSPKYLFRKEGQNVTLSCEQNLNHDAMYWYRQDPGQGLRLIYYSQIVNDFQKGDIAEGYSVSREKKESFPLTVTSAQKNPTAFYLCASSMGGLGQFFGPGTRLTVL.

The chain couples TRBV5-1 to TRBJ2-5; TRBD2 matches 8 bases. The J call may be wrong; the DNA end is better matched by TRBJ2-7. The germline gives CDR1 SGHRS, CDR2 YFSETQ. The CDR3 sequence is 17 residues long. The CDR3 nucleotides are TGCGCCAGCAGCTCCCGCCCCTTTAGTAGCGGGGCTTACGAGCAGTACTTC. This encodes CASSSRPFSSGAYEQYF.

The chain links TRBV10-3 to TRBJ1-1; D gene uncertain. The CDR3 totals 15 residues. V lost 0 bases and J lost 0, with 8 bases in between. The V gene's germline CDR1 is ENHRY and CDR2 SYGVKD. The CDR3, as DNA: TGTGCCATCAGTGAGTCGAGGACTCTGAACACTGAAGCTTTCTTT. Its protein is CAISESRTLNTEAFF.

DNA for the CDR3: TGTGCCAGCAGCGACGGGGAAGAGACCCAGTACTTC. Its translation is CASSDGEETQYF. J is TRBJ2-5 and V is TRBV9; maybe TRBD2 (5 bases). V gave up 3 bases and J gave up 3 bases, with 6 bases separating them. Looked up from germline, CDR1 is SGDLS and CDR2 is YYNGEE. This CDR3 spans 12 amino acids.

V usage is TRBV27 and J usage is TRBJ2-1; no clear D. V was trimmed by 6 bases and J by 6 bases, leaving 6 bases between them. CDR1 and CDR2 from the germline V gene are MNHEY and SMNVEV (reference sequence). The CDR3 totals 11 residues. This CDR3 is CASSSRNEQFF. CDR3 nucleotide sequence: TGTGCCAGCAGCTCCCGCAATGAGCAGTTCTTC.

The rearrangement joins TRBV19 to TRBJ2-3; 11 nucleotides line up with TRBD2. The CDR3 extends over 15 amino acids. CDR1 and CDR2 (germline): LNHDA, SQIVND (reference sequence). The ends lost 5 bases at V and 6 bases at J; junction bases unmatched: 7. CDR3 in amino acids: CASSQLAGGPDTQYF. CDR3 in DNA: TGTGCCAGTAGTCAGTTAGCGGGGGGGCCGGATACGCAGTATTTT.

The rearrangement uses TRBV5-4 and TRBJ2-5; TRBD2 agrees at 11 bases. CDR1 and CDR2 from the germline V gene are SGHNT and YYREEE (reference sequence). The CDR3 totals 16 residues. The V gene end was trimmed by 0 bases and the J gene end by 3 bases; junction bases not matched to a gene: 4. This CDR3 is CASSLGVAGGEETQYF. The CDR3 DNA sequence: TGTGCCAGCAGCTTGGGGGTAGCGGGAGGGGAAGAGACCCAGTACTTC.

CDR3 region: CASTAQQGTEAFF. The CDR3 DNA reads as TGCGCCAGCACGGCCCAACAGGGCACTGAAGCTTTCTTT. The chain has TRBV5-1 and TRBJ1-1, with D perhaps TRBD1 (6 bases). The CDR3 runs to 13 residues. The germline gives CDR1 SGHRS, CDR2 YFSETQ. The V end was cut by 6 bases, the J end by 4 bases, with 13 bases between.

The rearrangement uses TRBV7-2 and TRBJ2-5; 10 nucleotides agree with TRBD1. Trimming took 6 bases from V and 10 from J; bases not matched to a gene: 14. Germline V gene data show CDR1 as SGHTA and CDR2 as FQGNSA. The CDR3 loop spans 15 amino acids. The CDR3 here is CASRYSGTGEGDQYF. As DNA, the CDR3 is TGTGCCAGCAGGTACTCCGGGACAGGGGAAGGAGACCAGTACTTC.

This clone occurred once. The rearrangement joins TRBV28 to TRBJ2-5; 11 bases agree with TRBD1. The CDR3 sequence is 18 residues long. Germline CDR1 reads MDHEN; CDR2 reads SYDVKM. Trimming at V came to 10 bases and at J to 7 bases, leaving 23 bases not matched to a gene. The CDR3 loop reads CATTGSRGTGGLRATQYF. As DNA, the CDR3 is TGTGCCACCACGGGTAGCCGGGGGACAGGGGGTTTGAGAGCGACCCAGTACTTC.

The genes are TRBV6-4 and TRBJ2-3; TRBD2 agrees at 12 bases. In germline, CDR1 is MRHNA, CDR2 SNTAGT. V was clipped by 6 bases and J by 6 bases; unmatched bases: 7. This CDR3 region has 15 residues. Here the CDR3 DNA reads TGTGCCAGCAGAGAGACTAGCGGGGGCTCGGATACGCAGTATTTT. This gives the protein CASRETSGGSDTQYF.

This rearrangement joins TRBV19 to TRBJ1-5; D might be TRBD1 (5 bases). V lost 11 bases, J lost 4 bases, and 15 bases lay in between. The V gene's germline CDR1 is LNHDA and CDR2 SQIVND (reference sequence). The CDR3 is 13 residues long. Written as DNA, the CDR3 is TGTGCCGCAGCGGGGGGGAGGAATCAGCCCCAGCATTTT. This translates into CAAAGGRNQPQHF.

This clone showed up just once. The rearrangement uses TRBV7-9 and TRBJ2-1; 10 bases line up with TRBD2. Germline-derived CDR1 and CDR2 are SEHNR and FQNEAQ (reference sequence). This CDR3 comprises 17 residues. J lost 4 bases, V lost 2 bases, and 8 bases had no gene match. The CDR3 sequence: CASSLRLAGVRYNEQFF. The CDR3 DNA reads as TGTGCCAGCAGCTTACGGCTAGCGGGAGTAAGGTACAATGAGCAGTTCTTC.

This clone was counted only a few times. The CDR3 loop reads CASSRGGSLPRAFF. The CDR3 DNA follows: TGTGCCAGCAGCCGCGGGGGCAGCCTGCCCCGGGCTTTCTTT. The chain recombines TRBV7-9 with TRBJ1-1, with a tentative D call TRBD1 (6 bases). This CDR3 has 14 residues. The germline CDR1 and CDR2 sequences are SEHNR and FQNEAQ (reference sequence). With 5 bases removed from V and 11 bases from J, the gap between germline ends came to 21 bases.

The chain combines TRBV5-1 with TRBJ1-1; D is uncertain. The germline gives CDR1 SGHRS, CDR2 YFSETQ. The CDR3 loop spans 14 amino acids. The germline V and J ends were trimmed by 8 bases and 0 bases, with 14 bases remaining between them. CDR3 sequence: CASGRGGVNTEAFF. CDR3 DNA sequence: TGCGCCAGTGGGAGAGGTGGGGTGAACACTGAAGCTTTCTTT.

As to this clone: This CDR3 is also generated by other DNA sequences in the sample. The rearrangement uses TRBV4-2 and TRBJ2-1, with TRBD2 as a possible D gene (6 bases). Trimming removed 4 bases from V and 4 bases from J, with 11 bases in between. From germline, CDR1 is LGHNA and CDR2 YNFKEQ. The CDR3 contains 14 residues. The CDR3 sequence is CASSLLGTYNEQFF. The DNA of the CDR3 is TGTGCCAGCAGCCTGCTCGGGACTTACAATGAGCAGTTCTTC.

In nucleotides, the CDR3 is TGTGCCACCAGATCCCCGGGGGTTAGCGGGAACGAGCAGTACTTC. This codes for CATRSPGVSGNEQYF. V usage is TRBV15 and J usage is TRBJ2-7; 8 bases fit TRBD2. This CDR3 region has 15 residues. Germline CDR1 LNHNV, CDR2 YYDKDF (reference sequence). J lost 5 bases, V lost 6 bases, and 12 bases had no gene match.

The sample holds one count of this clone. The chain joins TRBV2 to TRBJ2-1, with 14 nucleotides matching TRBD2. The CDR3 loop spans 17 amino acids. The germline V gene has CDR1 SNHLY and CDR2 FYNNEI. V shed 5 bases and J 1 base; nucleotides not matched to a gene: 4. CDR3 DNA: TGTGCCAGCAGTCTGACTAGCGGGGGGGCTTCCTACAATGAGCAGTTCTTC. This translates into CASSLTSGGASYNEQFF.

This clone is a singleton in its sample. The chain combines TRBV6-5 with TRBJ2-4; D ambiguous. Deletions cut 4 bases from V and 0 bases from J, with 4 bases between. The CDR3 is 13 residues long. Looked up from germline, CDR1 is MNHEY and CDR2 is SVGAGI. The CDR3 sequence: CASSLEAKNIQYF. CDR3 sequence (DNA): TGTGCCAGCAGTTTAGAAGCCAAAAACATTCAGTACTTC.

This chain uses TRBV4-1 with TRBJ2-5; D gene uncertain. The CDR3 extends over 15 amino acids. CDR1 MGHRA and CDR2 YSYEKL come from the germline V gene. With 4 bases removed from V and 5 bases from J, the gap between germline ends came to 17 bases. Here the CDR3 reads CASSPYSFSYETQYF. The CDR3 bases are TGCGCCAGCAGCCCCTACTCCTTCTCCTACGAGACCCAGTACTTC.

Only a few counts were recorded for this clone. The rearrangement uses TRBV6-5 and TRBJ1-1, with D perhaps TRBD1 (5 bases). The CDR3 has 13 residues. V was trimmed by 6 bases and J by 3 bases, leaving 11 bases between them. The germline CDR1 and CDR2 sequences are MNHEY and SVGAGI. DNA for the CDR3: TGTGCCAGCAGCCTCAGGGTCCACACTGAAGCTTTCTTT. Protein: CASSLRVHTEAFF.

There are many counts of this clone. The V call is TRBV27, the J call TRBJ1-2, with D possibly TRBD1 on 5 matching bases. V lost 6 bases and J 0 bases, leaving 11 bases between the germline ends. The V gene's germline CDR1 is MNHEY and CDR2 SMNVEV (reference sequence). This CDR3 is 14 amino acids long. In DNA, the CDR3 is TGTGCCAGCAGGACCCAGGGCGCTAACTATGGCTACACCTTC. This codes for CASRTQGANYGYTF.

The genes are TRBV4-3 and TRBJ1-1; TRBD1 matches at 9 bases. Germline V gene sequence: CDR1 LGHNA, CDR2 YSLEER. V trimming: 2 bases; J trimming: 8 bases; junction bases outside the gene matches: 3. The CDR3 extends over 13 amino acids. The CDR3 region has the DNA TGCGCCAGCAGCCAAACAGGGGGCAGGGAAGCTTTCTTT. It yields the protein CASSQTGGREAFF.

V gene TRBV5-4 combines with J gene TRBJ2-3; no definite D call. Germline V CDR1 and CDR2: SGHNT, YYREEE (reference sequence). The length of the CDR3 is 13 residues. V lost 4 bases to trimming and J lost 6 bases, with 12 bases between them. CDR3 DNA: TGTGCCAGCAGCCCCAAAGCTCCCGATACGCAGTATTTT. This codes for CASSPKAPDTQYF.

The chain links TRBV2 to TRBJ2-3, with D uncertain. CDR1 is SNHLY, CDR2 FYNNEI, per germline. The CDR3 contains 11 residues. With 6 bases removed from V and 3 bases from J, the gap between germline ends came to 4 bases. The CDR3 DNA is TGTGCCAGCAGCCGGACAGATACGCAGTATTTT. This codes for CASSRTDTQYF.

The sample holds a few counts of this clone. The J gene is TRBJ2-7, the V gene TRBV2; 15 bases map to TRBD2. Trimming cost V 6 bases and J 2 bases; bases outside gene matches: 5. The CDR3 runs to 16 residues. Germline lookup yields CDR1 SNHLY and CDR2 FYNNEI. This chain's CDR3 is CASRTRTSGGAYEQYF. The CDR3 nucleotides read TGTGCCAGCAGGACCCGGACTAGCGGGGGGGCCTACGAGCAGTACTTC.